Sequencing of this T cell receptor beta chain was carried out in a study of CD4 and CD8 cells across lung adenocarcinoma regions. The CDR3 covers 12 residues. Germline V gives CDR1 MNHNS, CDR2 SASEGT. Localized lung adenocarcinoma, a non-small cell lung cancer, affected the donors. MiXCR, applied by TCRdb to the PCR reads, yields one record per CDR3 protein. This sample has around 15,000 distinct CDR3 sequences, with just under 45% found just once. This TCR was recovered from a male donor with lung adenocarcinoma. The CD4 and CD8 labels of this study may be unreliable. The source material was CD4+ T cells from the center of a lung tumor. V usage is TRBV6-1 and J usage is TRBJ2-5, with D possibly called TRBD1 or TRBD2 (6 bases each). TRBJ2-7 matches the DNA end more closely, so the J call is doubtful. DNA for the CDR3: TGTGCCAGCAACGTAAGGGGGGACGAGCAGTACTTC. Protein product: CASNVRGDEQYF.